The rows below give T cell receptor beta chains drawn from one sample of a study of blood T cell repertoires in COVID-19. Assay: immunoSEQ multiplex PCR; the TCRdb copy retains only in-frame clones and omits some. The sample includes approximately 70,000 clones, about 89% of them seen just once. Sequenced input: peripheral blood. These receptors all stem from an older woman with acute or convalescent COVID-19. Each CDR3 is given with its conserved first and last residue. Each record gives: J gene, clone size, V gene, CDR3 protein. Only part of the rows carry a size: once, few, many, or a class if the clone is expanded.

j_call: TRBJ2-1
clone_size: -
v_call: TRBV3-1/TRBV3-2
cdr3_aa: CASSPGTEAYNEQFF

j_call: TRBJ2-3
clone_size: -
v_call: TRBV25-1
cdr3_aa: CASKPGGRDTQYF

j_call: TRBJ1-5
clone_size: -
v_call: TRBV2
cdr3_aa: CASSEWGRNSNQPQHF

j_call: TRBJ1-4
clone_size: once
v_call: TRBV2
cdr3_aa: CASSARNSLNEKLFF

j_call: TRBJ2-5
clone_size: -
v_call: TRBV6-5
cdr3_aa: CASSYTAGAGTQYF

j_call: TRBJ2-1
clone_size: -
v_call: TRBV3-1/TRBV3-2
cdr3_aa: CASSQDWTRQFF

j_call: TRBJ1-2
clone_size: few
v_call: TRBV3-1/TRBV3-2
cdr3_aa: CASSQQRGGGYTF

j_call: TRBJ1-5
clone_size: -
v_call: TRBV2
cdr3_aa: CASTGVTGGNQPQHF

j_call: TRBJ1-1
clone_size: -
v_call: TRBV2
cdr3_aa: CASSPYRNTEAFF

j_call: TRBJ2-3
clone_size: -
v_call: TRBV7-9
cdr3_aa: CASSLVGTSREDTQYF

j_call: TRBJ2-7
clone_size: -
v_call: TRBV7-3
cdr3_aa: CASSLTGGLSYEQYF

j_call: TRBJ1-1
clone_size: -
v_call: TRBV11-2
cdr3_aa: CASSDRENTEAFF

j_call: TRBJ1-5
clone_size: -
v_call: TRBV4-1
cdr3_aa: CASSRTALRGSNQPQHF

j_call: TRBJ2-4
clone_size: -
v_call: TRBV5-1
cdr3_aa: CASSAGQGSLSFSIQYF

j_call: TRBJ2-3
clone_size: -
v_call: TRBV10-3
cdr3_aa: CAISEPSRGTDTQYF

j_call: TRBJ1-5
clone_size: -
v_call: TRBV18
cdr3_aa: CASSPGQSNQPQHF

j_call: TRBJ2-2
clone_size: once
v_call: TRBV7-6
cdr3_aa: CASSEIQGLGTGELFF

j_call: TRBJ2-3
clone_size: -
v_call: TRBV6-4
cdr3_aa: CASSGTSGGPDTQYF

j_call: TRBJ2-7
clone_size: -
v_call: TRBV5-1
cdr3_aa: CASSLAGQGISYEQYF

j_call: TRBJ1-2
clone_size: -
v_call: TRBV6-5
cdr3_aa: CASSDSSRGANGYTF

j_call: TRBJ2-1
clone_size: -
v_call: TRBV6-2/TRBV6-3
cdr3_aa: CASSYSIPGGNEQFF

j_call: TRBJ2-5
clone_size: -
v_call: TRBV12-3/TRBV12-4
cdr3_aa: CASSWGGETQYF

j_call: TRBJ2-2
clone_size: -
v_call: TRBV5-1
cdr3_aa: CASSKTGWSGTGELFF

j_call: TRBJ2-1
clone_size: -
v_call: TRBV29-1
cdr3_aa: CSVVYRGQYDEQFF

j_call: TRBJ1-2
clone_size: -
v_call: TRBV9
cdr3_aa: CASSVARGGYTF

j_call: TRBJ2-3
clone_size: -
v_call: TRBV2
cdr3_aa: CASNGQGLGTDTQYF

j_call: TRBJ2-5
clone_size: -
v_call: TRBV24-1
cdr3_aa: CATSDPLAGGQETQYF

j_call: TRBJ2-1
clone_size: -
v_call: TRBV19
cdr3_aa: CASSIRPAGGLGRKNEQFF

j_call: TRBJ2-3
clone_size: -
v_call: TRBV19
cdr3_aa: CASSPGTYDTQYF

j_call: TRBJ1-1
clone_size: -
v_call: TRBV24-1
cdr3_aa: CATTQEYRVPTEAFF

j_call: TRBJ1-2
clone_size: -
v_call: TRBV29-1
cdr3_aa: CSVAQGGGYTF

j_call: TRBJ2-4
clone_size: -
v_call: TRBV18
cdr3_aa: CASSPTGGPQNIQYF

j_call: TRBJ2-3
clone_size: -
v_call: TRBV6-6
cdr3_aa: CASSYLTGAQQYF

j_call: TRBJ2-2
clone_size: -
v_call: TRBV2
cdr3_aa: CASRGLAANTGELFF

j_call: TRBJ1-4
clone_size: -
v_call: TRBV10-3
cdr3_aa: CAISRDRVDEKLFF

j_call: TRBJ1-4
clone_size: once
v_call: TRBV5-1
cdr3_aa: CASSFNLPGTNEKLFF